This T cell receptor beta chain appears in the sequencing data of a study of T cells in Graves' hyperthyroidism and ophthalmopathy (dated by TCRdb to the late 2010s). Background for the entire study: Peripheral blood was sampled at the time of initial diagnosis, prior to any treatment. TCR V-J signatures able to tell the groups apart were searched for in a discovery cohort of around 95 patients, of whom more than 40 had Graves' ophthalmopathy and 55 to 65 had stable Graves' hyperthyroidism. Prospective prediction of ophthalmopathy was tested in an independent validation cohort of 18 to 20 hyperthyroidism patients and 17 patients who later progressed to ophthalmopathy. The approximately 97 discovery patients were randomly divided into training and test sets at a 7:3 ratio. Thyroid tissue and blood T-cell repertoires from six or seven Graves' hyperthyroidism patients were also compared in the study. Following sampling, methimazole starting at 30 mg daily was given to hyperthyroidism patients, and high-dose intravenous methylprednisolone was given to ophthalmopathy patients. According to the paper, TCR Vbeta CDR3 sequencing was carried out on more than 120 peripheral blood samples, which came from around 43 ophthalmopathy, around 75 hyperthyroidism and 17 progressor patients.

Graves' hyperthyroidism was defined as stable when no progression to ophthalmopathy occurred over 18 months of follow-up. Hyperthyroidism patients were aged 18 to 65 years and newly diagnosed, with disease duration of less than 2 months. Patients with uncontrolled infections, other autoimmune diseases, pregnancy or lactation were excluded. Diagnoses relied on clinical symptoms, serum thyroxine and TRAb, thyroid ultrasound and orbital computed tomography. PBMCs were separated from roughly 9.3 ml of fresh peripheral blood using Ficoll-Paque density gradient centrifugation. Total RNA was extracted using Trizol reagent, and RNA quality was assessed on an Agilent 2100 Bioanalyzer. What the research found in general, with its limitations: In validation, progression to ophthalmopathy was predicted by the model with 70.59% sensitivity and about 72% specificity, a median of around 5.9 months before onset. A 13 V-J signature model separated ophthalmopathy from stable hyperthyroidism, with 87.88% sensitivity and about 81% specificity in cross-validation and 80%/75% in testing. Sample size was not statistically predetermined, and blinding of investigators to group allocation was not performed. Most expanded thyroid clonotypes (frequency above 0.001) were also found in blood, which suggests that blood repertoires may mirror thyroid immune responses.

Via the germline V gene, CDR1 is SGHTA and CDR2 FQGTGA. The V end gives up 2 bases and the J end 6 bases, leaving 6 bases in the junction not matched to a gene. From the cysteine up to the phenylalanine, the CDR3 has a length of 16 residues. The read is trimmed to its CDR3 DNA, 48 bases read in frame from base 1. This clonotype was observed many times. The antigen this receptor binds is unknown. No per-base quality is available; no much larger clone lies one base away. The TCR beta CDR3 regions were amplified from the RNA transcripts. A first-round RT-PCR of the TCR CDR3 used the HTBI primer set with the Qiagen OneStep RT-PCR kit. Libraries were constructed in a second round of multiplex PCR, after which size selection and purification were performed. Libraries were sequenced paired-end with 100 bp reads on an Illumina HiSeq2000. In the paper's pipeline: SOAPnuke was used to process the raw data, with reads discarded if the reads contained adapters or uncalled bases, had a mean Phred below 15, or lacked an exact constant-primer or identifier match. COPE v1.2.5 was used to merge the high-quality paired reads, and each unique nucleotide sequence was defined as a clonotype. Clonotypes were aligned to IMGT TRBV, TRBD and TRBJ reference segments using MiTCR v1.1. Analysis was restricted to V-J combinations with a frequency above 0.0001, which covered over 98% of repertoires. A TCS score was defined as the ratio of F50 (clonal expansion) to E x V (chaos), with BLOSUM62-based TCRdist applied between CDR3 peptides within each V-J. Welch's t-statistics and random forest reduced some 510 V-J features to roughly 13, which were used in a naive Bayes classifier (R e1071). The public reads were reprocessed in TCRdb via fastp at Q25 and MiXCR, keeping in-frame beta chains. Rows matching on CDR3 protein sequence are summarized as one entry with the most common DNA and genes. TCRdb's processing, not the authors', yielded these V and J calls. For this sample the table gives some 560,000 distinct CDR3 sequences, of which around 15% were detected only once. The ten most abundant clones make up approximately 15% of the sample.

Sequencing used blood. In this chain, TRBV7-3 is recombined with TRBJ2-2, with 10 bases aligning to TRBD2. This TCR came from a woman in her forties with Graves' hyperthyroidism. The CDR3 protein is CASSLDAAGGPGELFF. The DNA sequence is given as TGTGCCAGCAGCTTAGATGCAGCGGGAGGGCCCGGGGAGCTGTTTTTT.